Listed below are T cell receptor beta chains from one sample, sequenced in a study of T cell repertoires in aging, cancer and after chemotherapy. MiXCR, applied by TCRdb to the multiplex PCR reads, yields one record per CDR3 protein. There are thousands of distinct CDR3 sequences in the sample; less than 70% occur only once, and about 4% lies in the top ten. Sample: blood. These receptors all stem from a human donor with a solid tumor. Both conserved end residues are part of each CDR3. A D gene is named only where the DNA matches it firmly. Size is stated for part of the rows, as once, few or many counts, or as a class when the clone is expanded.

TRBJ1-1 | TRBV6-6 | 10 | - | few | TGTGCCATCCGGGGCACTGAAGCTTTCTTT | CAIRGTEAFF
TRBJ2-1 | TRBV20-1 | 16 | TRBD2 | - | TGCAGTGCTAGATTTGGACTAGCGGGACGTTACAATGAGCAGTTCTTC | CSARFGLAGRYNEQFF
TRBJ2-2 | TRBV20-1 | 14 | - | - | TGCAGTGCTAGGGAGTTTCGCAACACCGGGGAGCTGTTTTTT | CSAREFRNTGELFF
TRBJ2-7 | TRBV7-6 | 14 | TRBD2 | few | TGTGCCAGCAGCTGGACTAGCGGGGGCCACGAGCAGTACTTC | CASSWTSGGHEQYF
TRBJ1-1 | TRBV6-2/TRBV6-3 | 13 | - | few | TGTGCCAGCAGTGGACAGATGAACACTGAAGCTTTCTTT | CASSGQMNTEAFF
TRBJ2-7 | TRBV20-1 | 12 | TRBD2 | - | TGCAGTGCCCTGACTAGCCACGACGAGCAGTACTTC | CSALTSHDEQYF
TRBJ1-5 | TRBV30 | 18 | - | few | TGTGCCTGGAGTCGGACCCCCGCGGGGATCGGTTTCAATCAGCCCCAGCATTTT | CAWSRTPAGIGFNQPQHF
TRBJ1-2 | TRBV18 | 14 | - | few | TGTGCCAGCTCACCCCAGGGGCTAGGTGAAGGCTACACCTTC | CASSPQGLGEGYTF
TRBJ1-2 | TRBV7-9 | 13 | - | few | TGTGCCAGCAGTAACCGAACTAACTATGGCTACACCTTC | CASSNRTNYGYTF
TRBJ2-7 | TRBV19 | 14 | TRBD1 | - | TGTGCCAGTAGTAAGGACAGGGGGTTCTACGAGCAGTACTTC | CASSKDRGFYEQYF
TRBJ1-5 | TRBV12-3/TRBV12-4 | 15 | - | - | TGTGCCAGCGGAGTAGGGGTCCTAAGGGATCAGCCCCAGCATTTT | CASGVGVLRDQPQHF
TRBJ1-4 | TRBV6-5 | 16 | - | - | TGTGCCAGCAGTCAAGGGACGGGTGCAACTAATGAAAAACTGTTTTTT | CASSQGTGATNEKLFF
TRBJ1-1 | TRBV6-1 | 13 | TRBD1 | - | TGTGCCAGCAGAACGACAGGGTATACTGAAGCTTTCTTT | CASRTTGYTEAFF
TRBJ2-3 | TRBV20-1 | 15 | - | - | TGCAGTGCTAGAGATCTTCCCCGGGGGACAGATACGCAGTATTTT | CSARDLPRGTDTQYF
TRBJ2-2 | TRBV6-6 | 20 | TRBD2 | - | TGTGCCAGCCTATCCTTTTGGACTAGCGGGAGGTCACCGGGAACCGGGGAGCTGTTTTTT | CASLSFWTSGRSPGTGELFF
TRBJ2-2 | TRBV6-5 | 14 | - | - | TGTGCCAGCAGTAGGGCCCCAAGAACCGGGGAGCTGTTTTTT | CASSRAPRTGELFF
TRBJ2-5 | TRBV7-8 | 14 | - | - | TGTGCCAGCAGCTTAATGACGGGAGAGGAGACCCAGTACTTC | CASSLMTGEETQYF
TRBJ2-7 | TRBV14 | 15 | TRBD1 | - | TGTGCCAGCAGCCGGTGGGCGACAGGGCTCTACGAGCAGTACTTC | CASSRWATGLYEQYF
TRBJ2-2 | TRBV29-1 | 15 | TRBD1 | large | TGCAGCGTTGAAGTAGGGACAGCGAACACCGGGGAGCTGTTTTTT | CSVEVGTANTGELFF
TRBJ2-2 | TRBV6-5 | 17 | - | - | TGTGCCAGCAGCCCGCAGGTAGCGAGCGCGAACACCGGGGAGCTGTTTTTT | CASSPQVASANTGELFF
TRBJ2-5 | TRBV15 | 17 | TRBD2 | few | TGTGCCACCAGCAAGAGGGAACTAGCGGGAGGGTGGGAGACCCAGTACTTC | CATSKRELAGGWETQYF
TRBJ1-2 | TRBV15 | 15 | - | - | TGTGCCACCAGCAGAGATGGGGGCGGTAACTATGGCTACACCTTC | CATSRDGGGNYGYTF
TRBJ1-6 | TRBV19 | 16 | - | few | TGTGCCAGTAGTATAGGCCGGGGCACGGGGAATTCACCCCTCCACTTT | CASSIGRGTGNSPLHF
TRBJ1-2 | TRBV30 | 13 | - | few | TGTGCCTGGACTCCATGGGGCGCGTCCGGCTACACCTTC | CAWTPWGASGYTF
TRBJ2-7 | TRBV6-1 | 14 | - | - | TGTGCCAGCAGTGAGGCCGGGGGACACTACGAGCAGTACTTC | CASSEAGGHYEQYF
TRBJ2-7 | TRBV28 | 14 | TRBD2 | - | TGTGCCAGCAGTTTTTCGCTAGCGGGAGTTGAGCAGTACTTC | CASSFSLAGVEQYF
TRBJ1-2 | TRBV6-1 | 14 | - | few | TGTGCCAGCAGTGATAGAAGGGAACGCTCTGGCTACACCTTC | CASSDRRERSGYTF
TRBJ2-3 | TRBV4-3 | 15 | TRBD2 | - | TGCGCCAGCAGCCAAGGACTAGCTAGCACAGATACGCAGTATTTT | CASSQGLASTDTQYF
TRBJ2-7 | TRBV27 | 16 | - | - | TGTGCCAGCAGTTTATCAGCAGGAGATTTTACATACGAGCAGTACTTC | CASSLSAGDFTYEQYF